This T cell receptor beta chain was sequenced for a study of T cells after yellow fever vaccination. This clonotype was seen at least ten times. The germline V gene has CDR1 MNHEY and CDR2 SVGEGT. The ends were cut back, 1 base at V and 2 bases at J, with 5 bases in the middle. The CDR3 covers 13 residues. TCRdb passed the 5' RACE reads through MiXCR, listing each CDR3 protein once. The sample carries about 220,000 distinct CDR3 sequences, roughly 3% recorded once. Specimen: CD4+ T cells sorted from PBMCs, collected 10 days after the yellow fever booster vaccination. The chain recombines TRBV6-2 or TRBV6-3 with TRBJ2-5; D remains ambiguous. The sequence derives from a man aged 18-30 years who received the YFV17D yellow fever vaccine. The CDR3 region has the DNA TGTGCCAGCAGTTACTACGAGCAAGAGACCCAGTACTTC. As protein: CASSYYEQETQYF.